The TCR beta chain described here comes from a study of Ad26.COV2.S vaccination and SARS-CoV-2 variants. Turning to the study itself: Each vaccinee took Ad26.COV2.S intramuscularly, once or twice 56 days apart. General study points: People who got the vaccine had more spike-specific TCR breadth than people who got placebo.

Concerning this clone: Its antigen is undetermined.

Generated by immunoSEQ multiplex PCR, the TCRdb table keeps only in-frame clones and is missing some. The table lists about 400,000 clones, about nine tenths of them singletons. Treatment defined: around 19 received Ad26.COV2.S at low or high dose, single or two shots; about 5 received placebo; per-sample allocation not given. Repertoires come from day 63 after the first vaccine or placebo injection. The CDR3 is made up of 16 amino acids. V lost 5 bases, J lost 0 bases, and 14 bases lay in between. Germline lookup yields CDR1 SGHNT and CDR2 YENEEA. This receptor was obtained from a person aged 18 to 65 who received the Ad26.COV2.S COVID-19 vaccine or a placebo. The rearrangement links TRBV11-3 to TRBJ2-1; D call uncertain. Sequenced material: peripheral blood, taken in a trial of Ad26.COV2.S vaccine versus placebo. CDR3 nucleotides: TGTGCCAGCAGCCGGACCCCCCTGAGCTCCTACAATGAGCAGTTCTTC. The encoded protein is CASSRTPLSSYNEQFF.